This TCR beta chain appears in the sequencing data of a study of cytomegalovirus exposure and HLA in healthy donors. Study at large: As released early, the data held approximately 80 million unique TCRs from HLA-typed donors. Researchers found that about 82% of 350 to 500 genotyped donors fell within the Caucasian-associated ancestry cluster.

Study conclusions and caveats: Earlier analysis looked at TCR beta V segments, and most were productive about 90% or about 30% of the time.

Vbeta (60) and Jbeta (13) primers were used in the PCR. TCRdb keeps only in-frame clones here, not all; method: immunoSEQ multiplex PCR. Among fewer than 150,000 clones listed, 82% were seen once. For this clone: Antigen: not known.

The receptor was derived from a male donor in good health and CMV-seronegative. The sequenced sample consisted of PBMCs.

CDR3 nucleotides: TGTGCCATCAGTAGGGGGAGCTCACGGGAAGAGACCCAGTACTTC. This codes for CAISRGSSREETQYF. The rearrangement joins TRBV10-3 to TRBJ2-5; TRBD1 might be the D (6 bases). There are 15 residues in the CDR3. The germline V and J ends were trimmed by 5 bases and 3 bases, with 16 bases remaining between them. Germline V gives CDR1 ENHRY, CDR2 SYGVKD.